These 25 T cell receptor beta chains share one sample of origin, sequenced in a study of cytomegalovirus exposure and HLA in healthy donors. Both 60 Vbeta primers and 13 Jbeta primers went into the PCR. The method was immunoSEQ multiplex PCR; TCRdb's version includes in-frame clones alone and lacks a portion of them. The profile covers about 130,000 clones, with roughly 79% appearing a single time and around 1.9% taken by the ten largest. Sequenced: PBMCs. The receptor set was obtained from a woman aged 45 to 65 in good health and CMV-seronegative.

The rearrangement joins TRBV7-9 to TRBJ2-1; 13 nucleotides match TRBD2. This CDR3 has 16 amino acids. V lost 5 bases to trimming and J lost 9 bases; unmatched junction nucleotides: 10. The germline CDR1 and CDR2 sequences are SEHNR and FQNEAQ (reference sequence). The CDR3 region has the DNA TGTGCCAGCAGCCACCCAACTAGCGGGAGGGCCGGTGAGCAGTTCTTC. The encoded protein is CASSHPTSGRAGEQFF.

The gene calls are TRBV21-1 and TRBJ1-5. TRBV21-1 is a documented pseudogene. The CDR3 totals 16 residues. The CDR3 region is CASSKVWGGPNQPQHF. CDR3 sequence (DNA): TGTGCCAGCAGCAAAGTTTGGGGGGGACCTAATCAGCCCCAGCATTTT.

The rearrangement joins TRBV7-3 to TRBJ1-1; 12 nucleotides align to TRBD1. With V trimmed by 3 bases and J by 6 bases, 8 bases remained unmatched. This CDR3 is built from 16 residues. CDR1 SGHTA and CDR2 FQGTGA come from the germline V gene. The CDR3 reads CASSLRGTGGWSEAFF. The CDR3 nucleotides read TGTGCCAGCAGCTTGAGGGGGACAGGGGGCTGGTCTGAAGCTTTCTTT.

The chain combines TRBV6-1 with TRBJ2-1; possibly TRBD1 for D (6 bases). Trimming shortened V by 3 bases and J by 8 bases, and 11 bases separated the two germline ends. The germline CDR1 and CDR2 sequences are MNHNS and SASEGT. The CDR3 has 13 residues. The CDR3 DNA follows: TGTGCCAGCAGTGAGAGGGGGTGGCATGAGCAGTTCTTC. Translation: CASSERGWHEQFF.

The chain combines TRBV19 with TRBJ1-4; weak D call: TRBD1 (5 bases). CDR3 size: 15 residues. The V and J ends lost 5 bases and 4 bases respectively, with 14 bases between them. Germline loops: CDR1 LNHDA, CDR2 SQIVND (reference sequence). CDR3 DNA: TGTGCCAGTAGTCCCCGGGGGGGAGGTAATGAAAAACTGTTTTTT. It codes for CASSPRGGGNEKLFF.

V usage is TRBV9 and J usage is TRBJ2-7; a weak D match, TRBD1 (5 bases). CDR1 is SGDLS, CDR2 YYNGEE, per germline. The CDR3 is 15 amino acids. Trimming stripped 0 bases from V and 5 bases from J, with 15 bases between. The CDR3 DNA is TGTGCCAGCAGCGTAGTGGGCAGGGCGGTCGACGAGCAGTACTTC. It translates to CASSVVGRAVDEQYF.

The rearrangement links TRBV2 to TRBJ1-1; D remains ambiguous. The CDR3 is 17 amino acids. Trimming removed 3 bases from V and 3 bases from J, with 20 bases in between. Germline values: CDR1 SNHLY, CDR2 FYNNEI. The chain's CDR3 is CASSETVGRNADTEAFF. CDR3 coding DNA: TGTGCCAGCAGTGAGACGGTCGGGAGGAACGCGGACACTGAAGCTTTCTTT.

The chain is built from TRBV9 and TRBJ2-2; D may be TRBD1 (6 bases). V was pared by 0 bases and J by 9 bases, with 18 bases between. This CDR3 comprises 16 residues. CDR1 and CDR2 (germline): SGDLS, YYNGEE. CDR3 residues: CASSVGDDQGYRELFF. The CDR3 bases are TGTGCCAGCAGCGTAGGGGACGATCAGGGGTATCGGGAGCTGTTTTTT.

This sequence joins TRBV13 and TRBJ2-5; no clear D gene. The CDR3 extends over 12 amino acids. Germline values: CDR1 PRHDT, CDR2 FYEKMQ (reference sequence). With 1 base removed from V and 3 bases from J, the gap between germline ends came to 3 bases. Written as DNA, the CDR3 is TGTGCCAGCAGCTTAGTTAAAGAGACCCAGTACTTC. It translates to CASSLVKETQYF.

V is TRBV28 and J is TRBJ2-7, with 7 bases aligning to TRBD1. Per germline, CDR1 MDHEN and CDR2 SYDVKM. V was pared by 3 bases and J by 4 bases, with 9 bases of the junction left unmatched. The CDR3 sequence is 15 residues long. CDR3 DNA: TGTGCCAGCAGTTTCCCCCAGACAGGGAATTACGAGCAGTACTTC. It yields the protein CASSFPQTGNYEQYF.

The chain carries TRBV2 and TRBJ2-7, with D unclear. The CDR3 length is 12 residues. The V end lost 2 bases, the J end lost 4 bases, and 6 bases lay between the germline ends. In germline, CDR1 is SNHLY, CDR2 FYNNEI. CDR3 in amino acids: CASSETRYEQYF. The CDR3 nucleotides are TGTGCCAGCAGTGAAACCCGGTACGAGCAGTACTTC.

J is TRBJ2-7 and V is TRBV14; a possible D gene is TRBD2 (5 bases). The CDR3 loop spans 16 amino acids. CDR1 is SGHDN, CDR2 FVKESK, per germline. With 0 bases removed from V and 2 bases from J, the gap between germline ends came to 14 bases. CDR3 sequence reads: CASSQEVGVGTYEQYF. The CDR3 region has the DNA TGTGCCAGCAGCCAAGAGGTGGGAGTTGGGACCTACGAGCAGTACTTC.

V gene TRBV28 combines with J gene TRBJ1-4; D might be TRBD1 (6 bases). The V and J ends lost 5 bases and 8 bases respectively, with 15 bases between them. Germline V lookup: CDR1 MDHEN, CDR2 SYDVKM. This CDR3 has 14 residues. For the CDR3, the DNA is TGTGCCAGCAGTAAACAGGGTCGGAGGGAAAAACTGTTTTTT. It encodes CASSKQGRREKLFF.

The V gene is TRBV27, the J gene TRBJ2-3; D may be TRBD2 (6 bases). This CDR3 has 18 residues. V gave up 6 bases and J gave up 4 bases, with 26 bases separating them. Germline CDR1 and CDR2: MNHEY and SMNVEV (reference sequence). The DNA for the CDR3 is TGTGCCAGCAGCTTTCGCCCACCGAGACTAGAACTCTCAGATACGCAGTATTTT. Translation gives CASSFRPPRLELSDTQYF.

The V gene is TRBV7-2, the J gene TRBJ1-1; the D gene is possibly TRBD1 (5 bases). The CDR3 covers 15 residues. Trimming cost V 5 bases and J 1 base, with 14 bases left between them. Looked up from germline, CDR1 is SGHTA and CDR2 is FQGNSA. CDR3 loop: CASSQQVFRNTEAFF. The CDR3 region has the DNA TGTGCCAGCAGCCAACAGGTCTTTCGGAACACTGAAGCTTTCTTT.

The chain is built from TRBV30 and TRBJ1-5; D possibly corresponds to TRBD1 (6 bases). Germline V gives CDR1 GTSNPN, CDR2 SVGIG (reference sequence). CDR3 length: 14 residues. With 1 base removed from V and 0 bases from J, the gap between germline ends came to 7 bases. CDR3 amino acids: CAWSGTVSNQPQHF. The CDR3 DNA follows: TGTGCCTGGAGTGGGACAGTTAGCAATCAGCCCCAGCATTTT.

This clone was counted a few times. The rearrangement joins TRBV7-3 to TRBJ2-1, with TRBD1 matching 8 bases. Trimming at V came to 5 bases and at J to 9 bases, leaving 3 bases not matched to a gene. This CDR3 spans 12 amino acids. CDR1 SGHTA and CDR2 FQGTGA come from the germline V gene. This CDR3 is CASSQQGGEQFF. The CDR3 DNA follows: TGTGCCAGCAGCCAACAGGGGGGTGAGCAGTTCTTC.

The V call is TRBV5-4, the J call TRBJ1-3; perhaps TRBD1 as D (6 bases). Germline lookup yields CDR1 SGHNT and CDR2 YYREEE (reference sequence). Trimming cost V 4 bases and J 2 bases, with 13 bases left between them. The CDR3 has 15 residues. The CDR3 DNA follows: TGTGCCAGCAGCAGCAGGGGTTTCGCTGGAAACACCATATATTTT. Translation gives CASSSRGFAGNTIYF.

The chain joins TRBV9 to TRBJ2-1, with 8 nucleotides matching TRBD1. The germline CDR1 and CDR2 sequences are SGDLS and YYNGEE. The CDR3 is 14 residues long. V lost 7 bases, J lost 6 bases, and 9 bases stayed unmatched. Here the CDR3 reads CASSTGGDGNEQFF. CDR3 DNA: TGTGCCAGCTCTACAGGGGGAGATGGCAATGAGCAGTTCTTC.

The J gene is TRBJ1-5, the V gene TRBV30; D might be TRBD1 (5 bases). Germline CDR1 GTSNPN, CDR2 SVGIG (reference sequence). The CDR3 runs 16 residues. The germline V and J ends were trimmed by 1 base and 0 bases, with 13 bases remaining between them. The CDR3 reads CAWSDLREDSNQPQHF. CDR3 bases: TGTGCCTGGAGTGATCTCAGGGAGGATAGCAATCAGCCCCAGCATTTT.

This chain connects TRBV5-4 to TRBJ2-3, with 7 bases that match TRBD2. The V gene's germline CDR1 is SGHNT and CDR2 YYREEE (reference sequence). This CDR3 region has 15 residues. J lost 4 bases, V lost 5 bases, and 10 bases had no gene match. The CDR3: CASSLKRDLADTQYF. The CDR3 region has the DNA TGTGCCAGCAGTTTGAAGCGGGACTTGGCAGATACGCAGTATTTT.

The chain couples TRBV25-1 to TRBJ2-7; 7 bases agree with TRBD1. The CDR3 consists of 15 residues. From germline, CDR1 is MGHDK and CDR2 SYGVNS. V trimming: 8 bases; J trimming: 3 bases; junction bases outside the gene matches: 13. CDR3 nucleotides: TGTGCCAGCTCGCTATCACCGGCAGGGGGCTACGAGCAGTACTTC. It yields the protein CASSLSPAGGYEQYF.

The chain combines TRBV19 with TRBJ2-1; no clear D. Germline loops: CDR1 LNHDA, CDR2 SQIVND (reference sequence). V gave up 3 bases and J gave up 5 bases, with 5 bases separating them. This CDR3 comprises 12 residues. The DNA for the CDR3 is TGTGCCAGTAGTATTCATGACAATGAGCAGTTCTTC. Amino acid sequence: CASSIHDNEQFF.

This chain connects TRBV7-2 to TRBJ2-3; TRBD1 aligns across 10 bases. Germline V CDR1 and CDR2: SGHTA, FQGNSA. The CDR3 contains 18 residues. V trimming: 3 bases; J trimming: 2 bases; junction bases outside the gene matches: 11. The CDR3 here is CASSFPETGGIFTDTQYF. CDR3 nucleotide sequence: TGTGCCAGCAGCTTTCCAGAGACAGGGGGCATCTTCACAGATACGCAGTATTTT.

The V call is TRBV7-3, the J call TRBJ2-2, with TRBD2 as a possible D gene (6 bases). The CDR3 is 14 residues long. V shed 5 bases and J shed 1 base, with 8 bases lying between them. The germline gives CDR1 SGHTA, CDR2 FQGTGA. The CDR3 nucleotides read TGTGCCAGCAGCCGTAGCGGGAACACCGGGGAGCTGTTTTTT. Protein sequence: CASSRSGNTGELFF.